This TCR beta chain was obtained from a study of CD8 T cells in Susac syndrome. The study's findings and limits: As the study acknowledged, the number of individuals who were part of its TCR sequencing and HLA analysis was relatively small.

Trimming took 2 bases from V and 5 from J, leaving 7 bases between them. Germline values: CDR1 MGHRA, CDR2 YSYEKL. The CDR3 loop spans 13 amino acids. TCR beta sequencing covered blood CD8+ and CD4+ T cells. Purification of the CD8+ and CD4+ T cells relied on negative isolation, and TEMRA cells underwent FACS enrichment. An amount of RNA that ranged from roughly 0.5 to 1 ug was reverse transcribed with random hexamers. Across 54 Vbeta and 13 Jbeta, TCR beta CDR3 was amplified with immunoSEQ multiplex PCR. TCRdb itself ran the immunoSEQ multiplex PCR reads through MiXCR, one entry per CDR3 protein. The sample shows about 300,000 distinct CDR3 sequences, 65% to 90% of them seen only once. Notes on this clonotype: What it binds is unknown.

The TCR originated in a human donor with multiple sclerosis. What was sequenced was CD8+ T cells from PBMCs. The chain couples TRBV4-1 to TRBJ2-1; no reliable D call. CDR3 amino acids: CASSQWADNEQFF. The CDR3 coding sequence is TGCGCCAGCAGCCAATGGGCCGACAATGAGCAGTTCTTC.